Shown below are 27 T cell receptor beta chains from a single sample sequenced in a study of blood T cell repertoires in COVID-19. Only in-frame clones appear in the TCRdb table, and some are missing; sequencing was by immunoSEQ multiplex PCR. This table has more than 200,000 clones, 80% to 90% appearing once. Sequencing used peripheral blood. The source is a man older than 75 with acute or convalescent COVID-19.

The V call is TRBV12-3 or TRBV12-4, the J call TRBJ2-2; D not resolved. This CDR3 is built from 12 residues. The V end was cut by 6 bases, the J end by 6 bases, with 8 bases between. In DNA, the CDR3 is TGTGCCAGCAGCACTTCCCCCGGGGAGCTGTTTTTT. Translated, it gives CASSTSPGELFF.

The chain uses TRBV27 and TRBJ1-5; D gene uncertain. CDR3 length: 14 amino acids. CDR1 and CDR2 (germline): MNHEY, SMNVEV (reference sequence). V was clipped by 6 bases and J by 5 bases, with 14 bases between them. CDR3 sequence (DNA): TGTGCCAGCAGCCCTCGTATGGAGTATCAGCCCCAGCATTTT. Protein product: CASSPRMEYQPQHF.

This sequence joins TRBV6-5 and TRBJ1-5; TRBD1 matches at 9 bases. The length of the CDR3 is 13 residues. Germline V gene data show CDR1 as MNHEY and CDR2 as SVGAGI. CDR3 in amino acids: CALDRGGRQPQHF. For the CDR3, the DNA is TGTGCTCTGGACAGGGGAGGACGTCAGCCCCAGCATTTT.

The table lists this clone with many counts. V and J are TRBV28 and TRBJ2-5, with 8 positions matching TRBD1. Per germline, CDR1 MDHEN and CDR2 SYDVKM. The length of the CDR3 is 20 residues. J was trimmed by 2 bases and V by 4 bases; bases with no gene match: 21. The CDR3 region has the DNA TGTGCCAGCAGTTACCCCGGGACAGGAAAAAACTGGCCGGATCAAGAGACCCAGTACTTC. It encodes CASSYPGTGKNWPDQETQYF.

The V gene is TRBV7-3, the J gene TRBJ1-6; 7 nucleotides align to TRBD1. V dropped 5 bases and J dropped 5; count of bases not matched to a gene: 6. This CDR3 is 15 amino acids long. The germline V gene has CDR1 SGHTA and CDR2 FQGTGA. CDR3 bases: TGTGCCAGCAGCGCGACAGGGCTTAATAATTCACCCCTCCACTTT. The encoded protein is CASSATGLNNSPLHF.

The chain recombines TRBV27 with TRBJ2-7; 15 positions agree with TRBD2. The CDR3 has 14 amino acids. Germline V CDR1 and CDR2: MNHEY, SMNVEV (reference sequence). The ends lost 5 bases at V and 6 bases at J; junction bases unmatched: 2. This CDR3 reads CASSLGLAGGEQYF. In DNA form, the CDR3 reads TGTGCCAGCAGTCTGGGACTAGCGGGAGGCGAGCAGTACTTC.

The rearrangement joins TRBV7-8 to TRBJ1-6, with a tentative D call TRBD1 (5 bases). Germline CDR1 is SGHVS and CDR2 is FQNEAQ. V lost 5 bases to trimming and J lost 7 bases, with 12 bases between them. The CDR3 totals 14 residues. CDR3 protein: CASSRDRPNSPLHF. The DNA of the CDR3 is TGTGCCAGCAGCCGTGACAGACCGAATTCACCCCTCCACTTT.

The rearrangement uses TRBV7-9 and TRBJ1-2, with 7 bases matching TRBD1. The ends lost 0 bases at V and 10 bases at J; junction bases unmatched: 8. The germline CDR1 and CDR2 sequences are SEHNR and FQNEAQ (reference sequence). The CDR3 is 14 residues long. CDR3 in amino acids: CASSLATGVNDYTF. CDR3 in DNA: TGTGCCAGCAGCTTAGCTACAGGGGTGAATGACTACACCTTC.

The V call is TRBV12-5, the J call TRBJ2-7, with D possibly being TRBD1 (6 bases). This CDR3 has 16 residues. V lost 4 bases and J 0 bases, leaving 16 bases between the germline ends. The germline V gene has CDR1 LGHNT and CDR2 FRNRAP. The CDR3 is CASGSDRTADSYEQYF. For the CDR3, the DNA is TGTGCTAGTGGTTCGGATAGGACAGCTGACTCCTACGAGCAGTACTTC.

The CDR3 spells CASSYMWTSNTGELFF. CDR3 DNA sequence: TGTGCCAGCAGTTACATGTGGACTTCGAACACCGGGGAGCTGTTTTTT. This rearrangement joins TRBV6-6 to TRBJ2-2, with a possible D match to TRBD2 (5 bases). V was cut by 2 bases and J by 0 bases, with 10 bases left in between. This CDR3 has 16 amino acids. Germline assignment: CDR1 MNHNY and CDR2 SVGAGI (reference sequence).

This chain uses TRBV7-9 with TRBJ2-7; maybe TRBD1 (6 bases). Germline CDR1 reads SEHNR; CDR2 reads FQNEAQ (reference sequence). The CDR3 covers 13 residues. V was cut by 8 bases and J by 5 bases, with 16 bases left in between. As DNA, the CDR3 is TGTGCCAGCGATAATAAACAGGGAGACGAGCAGTACTTC. Protein sequence: CASDNKQGDEQYF.

This chain uses TRBV3-1 (or the pseudogene TRBV3-2) with TRBJ2-2, with 8 bases identical to TRBD2. With 1 base clipped from V and 4 bases from J, the junction kept 5 bases outside the gene matches. The CDR3 loop spans 16 amino acids. The germline CDR1 and CDR2 sequences are LGHDT and YNNKEL (reference sequence). The CDR3 DNA is TGTGCCAGCAGCCAAGGGGCTAGCGGGCGCACCGGGGAGCTGTTTTTT. Its protein is CASSQGASGRTGELFF.

The rearrangement uses TRBV19 and TRBJ2-1, with a tentative D call TRBD1 (6 bases). Looked up from germline, CDR1 is LNHDA and CDR2 is SQIVND (reference sequence). The V and J ends lost 3 bases and 8 bases respectively, with 20 bases between them. This CDR3 region has 16 residues. CDR3 residues: CASSIFLSAGAHEQFF. In DNA form, the CDR3 reads TGTGCCAGTAGTATTTTTCTGTCGGCAGGGGCCCATGAGCAGTTCTTC. The variable domain in full, completed from reference TRBV19 and TRBJ2-1, reads DGGITQSPKYLFRKEGQNVTLSCEQNLNHDAMYWYRQDPGQGLRLIYYSQIVNDFQKGDIAEGYSVSREKKESFPLTVTSAQKNPTAFYLCASSIFLSAGAHEQFFGPGTRLTVL.

The chain carries TRBV25-1 and TRBJ2-2; the match to TRBD2 covers 7 bases. Germline trimming cut 1 base from V and 5 bases from J; bases unmatched to any gene: 7. The length of the CDR3 is 16 residues. Germline CDR1 is MGHDK and CDR2 is SYGVNS. The CDR3 nucleotides read TGTGCCAGCAGTGAATGGGAGGGCTCTGGGACCGGGGAGCTGTTTTTT. This encodes CASSEWEGSGTGELFF.

A few counts support this clone. V usage is TRBV29-1 and J usage is TRBJ1-5; D is uncertain. The CDR3 covers 15 residues. In germline, CDR1 is SQVTM, CDR2 ANQGSEA. V lost 6 bases and J lost 0, with 15 bases in between. This CDR3 is CSVKEGSYSNQPQHF. DNA for the CDR3: TGCAGCGTCAAAGAGGGCAGCTATAGCAATCAGCCCCAGCATTTT.

The chain employs TRBV19 and TRBJ2-1, with 9 bases aligning to TRBD2. J lost 7 bases, V lost 5 bases, and 12 bases had no gene match. The CDR3 runs to 16 residues. The V gene's germline CDR1 is LNHDA and CDR2 SQIVND (reference sequence). CDR3 DNA sequence: TGTGCCAGTAGTCCCTTAGGGGCGGGAGGGCAGAATGAGCAGTTCTTC. This sequence encodes CASSPLGAGGQNEQFF. Supplemented by reference TRBV19 and TRBJ2-1, the full variable domain reads DGGITQSPKYLFRKEGQNVTLSCEQNLNHDAMYWYRQDPGQGLRLIYYSQIVNDFQKGDIAEGYSVSREKKESFPLTVTSAQKNPTAFYLCASSPLGAGGQNEQFFGPGTRLTVL.

The rearrangement links TRBV6-5 to TRBJ2-1; 7 bases are a match to TRBD2. The CDR3 loop spans 16 amino acids. J lost 4 bases, V lost 0 bases, and 6 bases had no gene match. Germline-derived CDR1 and CDR2 are MNHEY and SVGAGI. The CDR3 DNA sequence: TGTGCCAGCAGTTACTCGATAGCGGGCTCGTACAATGAGCAGTTCTTC. As protein: CASSYSIAGSYNEQFF.

The gene calls are TRBV2 and TRBJ1-1; 7 bases align to TRBD1. CDR1 is SNHLY, CDR2 FYNNEI, per germline. The V and J ends lost 6 bases and 4 bases, in that order; junction bases with no gene match: 8. The CDR3 has 14 amino acids. The CDR3 DNA follows: TGTGCCAGCAGCACGACAGGGAAAGGCACTGAAGCTTTCTTT. Residues: CASSTTGKGTEAFF. Full variable domain (outside the CDR3, taken from reference TRBV2 and TRBJ1-1): EPEVTQTPSHQVTQMGQEVILRCVPISNHLYFYWYRQILGQKVEFLVSFYNNEISEKSEIFDDQFSVERPDGSNFTLKIRSTKLEDSAMYFCASSTTGKGTEAFFGQGTRLTVV.

This clone was seen once. V gene TRBV27 combines with J gene TRBJ1-6, with D hard to call. V was trimmed by 1 base and J by 6 bases, leaving 4 bases between them. There are 13 residues in the CDR3. Germline lookup yields CDR1 MNHEY and CDR2 SMNVEV (reference sequence). The DNA of the CDR3 is TGTGCCAGCAGTTTATTTAGTAATTCACCCCTCCACTTT. Translation gives CASSLFSNSPLHF.

This clone was detected ten times or more. The J gene is TRBJ2-7, the V gene TRBV6-2 or TRBV6-3; tentative D call: TRBD2 (6 bases). This CDR3 is 14 amino acids long. Trimming took off 4 bases at V and 2 bases at J, with 12 bases between the two ends. The V gene's germline CDR1 is MNHEY and CDR2 SVGEGT. The CDR3, as DNA: TGTGCCAGCAGTTCAGAGACGGGGGCCTACGAGCAGTACTTC. Protein sequence: CASSSETGAYEQYF.

This CDR3 reads CASSIGRRGGETQYF. CDR3 coding DNA: TGTGCCAGTAGTATAGGTCGGCGGGGGGGGGAGACCCAGTACTTC. The rearrangement links TRBV19 to TRBJ2-5; TRBD2 matches at 9 bases. This CDR3 is 15 amino acids long. The ends lost 1 base at V and 5 bases at J; junction bases unmatched: 5. Germline V CDR1 and CDR2: LNHDA, SQIVND (reference sequence). The full variable domain, rest sourced from reference TRBV19 and TRBJ2-5, is DGGITQSPKYLFRKEGQNVTLSCEQNLNHDAMYWYRQDPGQGLRLIYYSQIVNDFQKGDIAEGYSVSREKKESFPLTVTSAQKNPTAFYLCASSIGRRGGETQYFGPGTRLLVL.

CDR3 nucleotide sequence: TGTGCCAGCAGCTTGGATCTACGTGATGAAAAACTGTTTTTT. It codes for CASSLDLRDEKLFF. The chain employs TRBV5-4 and TRBJ1-4; D gene uncertain. Germline V gene lookup returns CDR1 SGHNT and CDR2 YYREEE (reference sequence). The CDR3 length is 14 residues. V lost 0 bases to trimming and J lost 6 bases, with 9 bases between them.

The chain uses TRBV11-2 and TRBJ2-3; a weak D match, TRBD1 (6 bases). The CDR3 extends over 16 amino acids. Trimming left V 2 bases short and J 2 bases short, with 14 bases between. Germline CDR1 is SGHAT and CDR2 is FQNNGV. For the CDR3, the DNA is TGTGCCAGCAGCTTACGAGTAACAGGGCCCACAGATACGCAGTATTTT. It is translated as CASSLRVTGPTDTQYF.

J is TRBJ2-7 and V is TRBV24-1; no clear D. V was clipped by 2 bases and J by 0 bases, with 4 bases between them. This CDR3 contains 13 residues. Germline values: CDR1 KGHDR, CDR2 SFDVKD. The CDR3 DNA reads TGTGCCACCAGTGATTCTAACTCCTACGAGCAGTACTTC. Protein sequence: CATSDSNSYEQYF.

The chain employs TRBV10-3 and TRBJ2-1; D ambiguous. Trimming cost V 3 bases and J 2 bases, with 8 bases left between them. The CDR3 runs 14 residues. Looked up from germline, CDR1 is ENHRY and CDR2 is SYGVKD. CDR3 amino acids: CAISDLIPYNEQFF. CDR3 nucleotides: TGTGCCATCAGTGACCTTATCCCCTACAATGAGCAGTTCTTC.

This chain uses TRBV27 with TRBJ1-2; possible D gene TRBD1, 6 bases. The CDR3 extends over 12 amino acids. V shed 6 bases and J shed 13 bases, with 18 bases lying between them. Looked up from germline, CDR1 is MNHEY and CDR2 is SMNVEV (reference sequence). CDR3: CASSKIRGNFTF. The CDR3 nucleotides read TGTGCCAGCAGCAAAATCAGGGGAAACTTCACCTTC.

This chain uses TRBV11-1 with TRBJ1-3; D not certain. CDR3 length equals 14 residues. Trimming shortened V by 5 bases and J by 2 bases, and 10 bases separated the two germline ends. From germline, CDR1 is SGHAT and CDR2 FQDESV (reference sequence). The CDR3 sequence is CASSKQTAGNTIYF. Written as DNA, the CDR3 is TGTGCCAGCAGCAAACAGACGGCTGGAAACACCATATATTTT.